This is a list of T cell receptor beta chains from one sample in a study of T-cell reconstitution after alpha-beta-depleted transplantation in children. TCRdb fed the PCR reads into MiXCR, producing one record per CDR3 protein. Altogether some 550,000 distinct CDR3 sequences are present, 23% being singletons, with the ten largest covering 12% to 15%. The sample consisted of PBMCs, mostly from graft donor cells, taken 360 days after TCRalphabeta/CD19-depleted stem cell transplant. The receptors here all came from a boy younger than two who had a stem cell transplant for acute myeloid leukemia, so the T cells may come from the graft donor. CDR3s include the opening cysteine and the closing phenylalanine or tryptophan. The order of the fields is J gene, V gene, D gene, clone size, CDR3 DNA, CDR3 protein. D genes are given only for firm matches. Clone size is stated in some rows and not others, as once, few, many or a class when expanded.

j_call: TRBJ1-3; v_call: TRBV29-1; d_call: TRBD1; clone_size: many; cdr3_nt: TGCAGCGTCGGGACAGGGTCTGGAAACACCATATATTTT; cdr3_aa: CSVGTGSGNTIYF
j_call: TRBJ1-2; v_call: TRBV7-9; d_call: -; clone_size: -; cdr3_nt: TGTGCCAGCAGCTTGACGGGGACGGCCGACTATGGCTACACCTTC; cdr3_aa: CASSLTGTADYGYTF
j_call: TRBJ1-1; v_call: TRBV18; d_call: -; clone_size: -; cdr3_nt: TGTGCCAGCTCACCTAATCTATTCGGGACGGAGAACACTGAAGCTTTCTTT; cdr3_aa: CASSPNLFGTENTEAFF
j_call: TRBJ1-3; v_call: TRBV4-3; d_call: TRBD1; clone_size: few; cdr3_nt: TGCGCCAGCAGCCAGGGGGGACAGGGCACTGGAAACACCATATATTTT; cdr3_aa: CASSQGGQGTGNTIYF
j_call: TRBJ2-1; v_call: TRBV24-1; d_call: -; clone_size: many; cdr3_nt: TGTGCCACCAGGGCTAGGGGTGGGTACAATGAGCAGTTCTTC; cdr3_aa: CATRARGGYNEQFF
j_call: TRBJ2-3; v_call: TRBV18; d_call: TRBD1; clone_size: -; cdr3_nt: TGTGCCAGCTCACCAACGGGACAGCTCTTCACAGATACGCAGTATTTT; cdr3_aa: CASSPTGQLFTDTQYF
j_call: TRBJ2-1; v_call: TRBV7-2; d_call: -; clone_size: many; cdr3_nt: TGTGCCAGCAGCTTAGTACAGGGCTACAATGAGCAGTTCTTC; cdr3_aa: CASSLVQGYNEQFF
j_call: TRBJ2-1; v_call: TRBV6-5; d_call: -; clone_size: few; cdr3_nt: TGTGCCAGCAGTTATCAGGGATTACGGATCGACAATGAGCAGTTCTTC; cdr3_aa: CASSYQGLRIDNEQFF
j_call: TRBJ2-5; v_call: TRBV5-6; d_call: TRBD1; clone_size: few; cdr3_nt: TGTGCCAGCAGCCCAAGGACAGGGGTCTTTAAAGAGACCCAGTACTTC; cdr3_aa: CASSPRTGVFKETQYF
j_call: TRBJ1-1; v_call: TRBV10-3; d_call: -; clone_size: many; cdr3_nt: TGTGCCATCAGTGAGTCGTGGGAAAATGAAGCTTTCTTT; cdr3_aa: CAISESWENEAFF
j_call: TRBJ2-5; v_call: TRBV29-1; d_call: TRBD1; clone_size: many; cdr3_nt: TGCAGCGTTGAGTCAGCTGTAGGGACAGCACACCAAGAGACCCAGTACTTC; cdr3_aa: CSVESAVGTAHQETQYF
j_call: TRBJ2-5; v_call: TRBV12-3/TRBV12-4; d_call: -; clone_size: -; cdr3_nt: TGTGCCAGCAGTTTCATTTACCCCCAAGAGACCCAGTACTTC; cdr3_aa: CASSFIYPQETQYF
j_call: TRBJ2-7; v_call: TRBV7-6; d_call: TRBD1; clone_size: once; cdr3_nt: TGTGCCAGCAGCCACGGACAGGGGGGCATCTACGAGCAGTACTTC; cdr3_aa: CASSHGQGGIYEQYF
j_call: TRBJ1-1; v_call: TRBV20-1; d_call: -; clone_size: -; cdr3_nt: TGCAGTGCTAGAAGGGTTCACGGGTTGGCTACTGAAGCTTTCTTT; cdr3_aa: CSARRVHGLATEAFF
j_call: TRBJ2-1; v_call: TRBV29-1; d_call: -; clone_size: many; cdr3_nt: TGCAGCGCCGTAGGGGGAGCCTCCTACTACAATGAGCAGTTCTTC; cdr3_aa: CSAVGGASYYNEQFF
j_call: TRBJ2-3; v_call: TRBV5-6; d_call: -; clone_size: -; cdr3_nt: TGTGCCAGCAGCTTGGCCGACGGCACAGATACGCAGTATTTT; cdr3_aa: CASSLADGTDTQYF
j_call: TRBJ2-1; v_call: TRBV20-1; d_call: -; clone_size: -; cdr3_nt: TGCAGTGCTGAGGAGCGGGTACGGTACAATGAGCAGTTCTTC; cdr3_aa: CSAEERVRYNEQFF
j_call: TRBJ2-2; v_call: TRBV5-1; d_call: TRBD1; clone_size: many; cdr3_nt: TGCGCCAGCAGCAAAGCGGGACAGGGGCTAACCGGGGAGCTGTTTTTT; cdr3_aa: CASSKAGQGLTGELFF
j_call: TRBJ1-1; v_call: TRBV20-1; d_call: -; clone_size: -; cdr3_nt: TGCAGTGCTAGAGATCCCAAAATGAACACTGAAGCTTTCTTT; cdr3_aa: CSARDPKMNTEAFF
j_call: TRBJ2-3; v_call: TRBV3-1; d_call: -; clone_size: many; cdr3_nt: TGTGCCAGCAGCCAAGACTGCACAGATACGCAGTATTTT; cdr3_aa: CASSQDCTDTQYF
j_call: TRBJ2-1; v_call: TRBV12-3/TRBV12-4; d_call: -; clone_size: few; cdr3_nt: TGTGCCAGCAGTTTCTCCCGGGCGTCCTTCTACAATGAGCAGTTCTTC; cdr3_aa: CASSFSRASFYNEQFF
j_call: TRBJ1-1; v_call: TRBV20-1; d_call: -; clone_size: few; cdr3_nt: TGCAGTGCTAGATCGCCGGGACTGACGAACACTGAAGCTTTCTTT; cdr3_aa: CSARSPGLTNTEAFF
j_call: TRBJ2-4; v_call: TRBV20-1; d_call: -; clone_size: few; cdr3_nt: TGCAGTGCTAGAGAGGGCACCCCTAAAAACATTCAGTACTTC; cdr3_aa: CSAREGTPKNIQYF
j_call: TRBJ1-1; v_call: TRBV7-2; d_call: -; clone_size: -; cdr3_nt: TGTGCCAGCAGCTTAGTGGATCGACGGAAAATGAACACTGAAGCTTTCTTT; cdr3_aa: CASSLVDRRKMNTEAFF
j_call: TRBJ1-5; v_call: TRBV25-1; d_call: TRBD1; clone_size: many; cdr3_nt: TGTGCCAGCAGTGTCCCGGACAGGCGTAATCAGCCCCAGCATTTT; cdr3_aa: CASSVPDRRNQPQHF
j_call: TRBJ2-2; v_call: TRBV12-3/TRBV12-4; d_call: -; clone_size: many; cdr3_nt: TGTGCCAGCAGTCCGCACATAGAGAACACCGGGGAGCTGTTTTTT; cdr3_aa: CASSPHIENTGELFF
j_call: TRBJ1-1; v_call: TRBV12-3/TRBV12-4; d_call: -; clone_size: -; cdr3_nt: TGTGCCAGCAGTTTAGGGGCAAGAAAGAACACTGAAGCTTTCTTT; cdr3_aa: CASSLGARKNTEAFF
j_call: TRBJ2-1; v_call: TRBV24-1; d_call: -; clone_size: -; cdr3_nt: TGTGCCACCAGTGATTCCAGGGTTAATGAGCAGTTCTTC; cdr3_aa: CATSDSRVNEQFF
j_call: TRBJ1-2; v_call: TRBV10-2; d_call: -; clone_size: -; cdr3_nt: TGCGCCAGCAGTGACCCTCAACTTGTGGGTGGCTACACCTTC; cdr3_aa: CASSDPQLVGGYTF
j_call: TRBJ2-7; v_call: TRBV4-3; d_call: -; clone_size: -; cdr3_nt: TGCGCCAGCAGCCAAGGTCCAGGAGACTACGAGCAGTACTTC; cdr3_aa: CASSQGPGDYEQYF
j_call: TRBJ2-2; v_call: TRBV20-1; d_call: -; clone_size: -; cdr3_nt: TGCAGTGCTAGAAGGGGGGCGGTCGGGGAGCTGTTTTTT; cdr3_aa: CSARRGAVGELFF
j_call: TRBJ2-7; v_call: TRBV2; d_call: TRBD1; clone_size: -; cdr3_nt: TGTGCCAGCATTGATGGGGACAGGGTCACCTACGAGCAGTACTTC; cdr3_aa: CASIDGDRVTYEQYF
j_call: TRBJ2-3; v_call: TRBV25-1; d_call: -; clone_size: many; cdr3_nt: TGTGCCAGCAGTCTGCCAGCCACAGATACGCAGTATTTT; cdr3_aa: CASSLPATDTQYF
j_call: TRBJ1-4; v_call: TRBV7-6; d_call: -; clone_size: -; cdr3_nt: TGTGCCAGCAGCTTAGGTCCCCCGGGCTCAACTAATGAAAAACTGTTTTTT; cdr3_aa: CASSLGPPGSTNEKLFF
j_call: TRBJ2-7; v_call: TRBV7-6; d_call: -; clone_size: -; cdr3_nt: TGTGCCAGCAGACCCGGTGAGGGGGGCTCCTACGAGCAGTACTTC; cdr3_aa: CASRPGEGGSYEQYF
j_call: TRBJ2-1; v_call: TRBV10-3; d_call: TRBD2; clone_size: -; cdr3_nt: TGTGCCATCAGTGAGTCAGCTAGCGGGATCTACAATGAGCAGTTCTTC; cdr3_aa: CAISESASGIYNEQFF
j_call: TRBJ2-5; v_call: TRBV12-3/TRBV12-4; d_call: TRBD1; clone_size: many; cdr3_nt: TGTGCCAGCAGTTCCGGGACAGGGGCGCAAGAGACCCAGTACTTC; cdr3_aa: CASSSGTGAQETQYF
j_call: TRBJ2-2; v_call: TRBV28; d_call: TRBD2; clone_size: -; cdr3_nt: TGTGCCAGCAGTTTAGGGCTAGCGGGGGGGCCGGCCCCTGACACCGGGGAGCTGTTTTTT; cdr3_aa: CASSLGLAGGPAPDTGELFF
j_call: TRBJ1-3; v_call: TRBV20-1; d_call: -; clone_size: -; cdr3_nt: TGCAGTGCTGGTTCCCTAGGATCCGGAAACACCATATATTTT; cdr3_aa: CSAGSLGSGNTIYF
j_call: TRBJ1-2; v_call: TRBV5-1; d_call: -; clone_size: many; cdr3_nt: TGCGCCAGCAGCCCCCGGAACTATGGCTACACCTTC; cdr3_aa: CASSPRNYGYTF
j_call: TRBJ1-5; v_call: TRBV6-6; d_call: -; clone_size: -; cdr3_nt: TGTGCCAGCAGGGGGACATCGGGCCAGCCCCAGCATTTT; cdr3_aa: CASRGTSGQPQHF
j_call: TRBJ1-1; v_call: TRBV6-5; d_call: -; clone_size: -; cdr3_nt: TGTGCCAGCAGTTATTCGAGGTCGGAACGGGGAGACACTGAAGCTTTCTTT; cdr3_aa: CASSYSRSERGDTEAFF
j_call: TRBJ2-3; v_call: TRBV12-3/TRBV12-4; d_call: -; clone_size: -; cdr3_nt: TGTGCCAGCAGTTTAATAGCAGATCAGTATTTT; cdr3_aa: CASSLIADQYF
j_call: TRBJ2-7; v_call: TRBV25-1; d_call: -; clone_size: -; cdr3_nt: TGTGCCAGCAGTCTCCCTGGGGTTGCCTACGAGCAGTACTTC; cdr3_aa: CASSLPGVAYEQYF
j_call: TRBJ2-4; v_call: TRBV6-5; d_call: -; clone_size: -; cdr3_nt: TGTGCCAGCAGTTACTCGGCAGGCGCGGCTGACATTCAGTACTTC; cdr3_aa: CASSYSAGAADIQYF
j_call: TRBJ1-1; v_call: TRBV2; d_call: -; clone_size: -; cdr3_nt: TGTGCCAGCAGTGGACAGGTGTACACTGAAGCTTTCTTT; cdr3_aa: CASSGQVYTEAFF
j_call: TRBJ2-7; v_call: TRBV6-2/TRBV6-3; d_call: -; clone_size: -; cdr3_nt: TGTGCCAGCAGGTTAACCTACGGGACGGGCGAGCAGTACTTC; cdr3_aa: CASRLTYGTGEQYF
j_call: TRBJ2-1; v_call: TRBV4-1; d_call: -; clone_size: -; cdr3_nt: TGCGCCAGCAGCCAAACGGAGGTAATGGGTGAGCAGTTCTTC; cdr3_aa: CASSQTEVMGEQFF
j_call: TRBJ2-1; v_call: TRBV6-5; d_call: -; clone_size: -; cdr3_nt: TGTGCCAGCAGTTACCTCCTAGGGGCTGAGCCCTACAATGAGCAGTTCTTC; cdr3_aa: CASSYLLGAEPYNEQFF
j_call: TRBJ1-4; v_call: TRBV6-2/TRBV6-3; d_call: -; clone_size: few; cdr3_nt: TGTGCCAGCAGGCAGGGAGATGAAAAACTGTTTTTT; cdr3_aa: CASRQGDEKLFF
j_call: TRBJ2-5; v_call: TRBV20-1; d_call: -; clone_size: many; cdr3_nt: TGCAGTGCTAATGATCCGGAGACCCAGTACTTC; cdr3_aa: CSANDPETQYF
j_call: TRBJ2-7; v_call: TRBV3-1; d_call: TRBD1; clone_size: -; cdr3_nt: TGTGCCAGCAGCCTCCGACAGGGGTACTACGAGCAGTACTTC; cdr3_aa: CASSLRQGYYEQYF
j_call: TRBJ2-7; v_call: TRBV12-3/TRBV12-4; d_call: -; clone_size: many; cdr3_nt: TGTGCCAGCAGTTTAAGGCAGGGAGGTGAGCAGTACTTC; cdr3_aa: CASSLRQGGEQYF
j_call: TRBJ2-2; v_call: TRBV10-2; d_call: -; clone_size: -; cdr3_nt: TGCGCCAGCAAGGCAAAAATCTGGACAGCTGGCACCGGGGAGCTGTTTTTT; cdr3_aa: CASKAKIWTAGTGELFF
j_call: TRBJ2-5; v_call: TRBV18; d_call: TRBD2; clone_size: -; cdr3_nt: TGTGCCAGCTCACCAGAACTAGCGGGGGGACCCCGGGGGACCCAGTACTTC; cdr3_aa: CASSPELAGGPRGTQYF